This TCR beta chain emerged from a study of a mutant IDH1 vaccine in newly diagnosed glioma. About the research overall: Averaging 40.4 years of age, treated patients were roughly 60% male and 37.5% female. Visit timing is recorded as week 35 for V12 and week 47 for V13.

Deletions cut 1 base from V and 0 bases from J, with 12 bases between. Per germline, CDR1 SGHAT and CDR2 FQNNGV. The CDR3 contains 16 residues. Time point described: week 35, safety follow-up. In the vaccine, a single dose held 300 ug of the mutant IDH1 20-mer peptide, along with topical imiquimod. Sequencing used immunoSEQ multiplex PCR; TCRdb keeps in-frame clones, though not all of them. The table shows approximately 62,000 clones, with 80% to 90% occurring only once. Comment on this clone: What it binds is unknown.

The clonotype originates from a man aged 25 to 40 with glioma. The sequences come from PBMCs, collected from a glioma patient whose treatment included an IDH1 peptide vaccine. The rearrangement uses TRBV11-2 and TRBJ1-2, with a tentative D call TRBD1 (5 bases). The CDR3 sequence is CASSLVGWGTNYGYTF. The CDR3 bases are TGTGCCAGCAGCTTAGTAGGCTGGGGGACTAACTATGGCTACACCTTC.